A single sample gave rise to the 27 T cell receptor beta chains below, sequenced in a study of neoadjuvant anti-PD-1 for oral cavity cancer. Sequencing was performed with immunoSEQ multiplex PCR; in TCRdb, only in-frame clones are kept and a portion is missing. The data contain more than 30,000 clones, roughly 35% of them singletons. Time point noted: after neoadjuvant nivolumab, at surgical resection. Sequencing used tumor tissue, obtained after nivolumab (anti-PD-1) treatment. The source of these receptors is a person between 40 and 85 years old with oral cavity squamous cell carcinoma.

In this sample, this clone turned up many times. This chain joins TRBV30 and TRBJ1-4; maybe TRBD1 (5 bases). With 3 bases removed from V and 1 base from J, the gap between germline ends came to 12 bases. The CDR3 has 15 residues. Germline CDR1 reads GTSNPN; CDR2 reads SVGIG (reference sequence). The CDR3 bases are TGTGCCTGGAGCTTAACGGGACTAACTAATGAAAAACTGTTTTTT. It specifies CAWSLTGLTNEKLFF.

The rearrangement joins TRBV5-1 to TRBJ2-7, with a possible D match to TRBD1 (6 bases). The CDR3 spans 15 residues. Germline V gene sequence: CDR1 SGHRS, CDR2 YFSETQ. The V gene lost 2 bases and the J gene lost 5 bases, with 17 bases spanning the gap. For the CDR3, the DNA is TGCGCCAGCAGCTTCAAACAGGGTGTATACCACGAGCAGTACTTC. Translated: CASSFKQGVYHEQYF. Based on the CDR3 plus reference TRBV5-1 and TRBJ2-7, the full variable domain is KAGVTQTPRYLIKTRGQQVTLSCSPISGHRSVSWYQQTPGQGLQFLFEYFSETQRNKGNFPGRFSGRQFSNSRSEMNVSTLELGDSALYLCASSFKQGVYHEQYFGPGTRLTVT.

The rearrangement uses TRBV5-1 and TRBJ2-1; the D gene is possibly TRBD2 (5 bases). There are 13 residues in the CDR3. Trimming shortened V by 3 bases and J by 5 bases, and 9 bases separated the two germline ends. Germline V gene lookup returns CDR1 SGHRS and CDR2 YFSETQ. Written as DNA, the CDR3 is TGCGCCAGCAGCTCTACTAGAAACAATGAGCAGTTCTTC. Amino acid sequence: CASSSTRNNEQFF.

This clone was counted only a few times. The chain couples TRBV20-1 to TRBJ1-5; D not resolved. The germline V gene encodes CDR1 DFQATT and CDR2 SNEGSKA (reference sequence). The CDR3 consists of 11 residues. V was shortened by 3 bases and J by 11 bases, with 11 bases between the two germline ends. The CDR3 protein is CSASFRTSQHF. In DNA, the CDR3 is TGCAGTGCTAGTTTTAGGACCTCCCAGCATTTT.

This clone was seen at least ten times. The chain uses TRBV6-1 and TRBJ1-2; the D is unclear. This CDR3 comprises 12 residues. V lost 3 bases to trimming and J lost 6 bases, with 8 bases between them. Looked up from germline, CDR1 is MNHNS and CDR2 is SASEGT. The CDR3 loop is CASSEHGDGYTF. CDR3 in DNA: TGTGCCAGCAGTGAGCACGGAGATGGCTACACCTTC.

CDR3 in amino acids: CASSSPGEGNTIYF. For the CDR3, the DNA is TGTGCCAGCAGCTCGCCGGGGGAGGGAAACACCATATATTTT. J is TRBJ1-3 and V is TRBV5-4; D may be TRBD1 (5 bases). The V gene lost 3 bases and the J gene lost 4 bases, with 11 bases spanning the gap. CDR1 SGHNT and CDR2 YYREEE come from the germline V gene (reference sequence). This CDR3 spans 14 amino acids.

In its sample, this clone was seen a few times. The rearrangement uses TRBV20-1 and TRBJ2-3; D is unclear. Deletions cut 1 base from V and 6 bases from J, with 5 bases between. The CDR3 length is 11 residues. CDR1 and CDR2 (germline): DFQATT, SNEGSKA (reference sequence). The CDR3 DNA follows: TGCAGTGCTAGAGGTTGGGATACGCAGTATTTT. It is translated as CSARGWDTQYF.

For the CDR3, the DNA is TGTGCCTGGAGTGTACTCGCGACGGGGGGCCTGGGGGAGCAGTACTTC. Residues: CAWSVLATGGLGEQYF. The chain has TRBV30 and TRBJ2-7, with D maybe TRBD2 (7 bases). This CDR3 has 16 amino acids. V gave up 0 bases and J gave up 7 bases, with 22 bases separating them. Germline V gene lookup returns CDR1 GTSNPN and CDR2 SVGIG (reference sequence).

This clone was detected only once. J is TRBJ2-1 and V is TRBV4-1; TRBD2 might be the D (6 bases). The CDR3 length is 17 residues. Deletions cut 5 bases from V and 0 bases from J, with 17 bases between. Germline assignment: CDR1 MGHRA and CDR2 YSYEKL. CDR3 sequence (DNA): TGCGCCAGCAGCAGAGGAATAGCGGTAAGCTCCTACAATGAGCAGTTCTTC. This gives the protein CASSRGIAVSSYNEQFF.

The rearrangement joins TRBV5-1 to TRBJ2-5; 9 nucleotides agree with TRBD2. The CDR3 runs to 15 residues. Germline CDR1 SGHRS, CDR2 YFSETQ. Trimming removed 4 bases from V and 5 bases from J; junction bases left unmatched: 9. The CDR3 spells CASSPGLAGRETQYF. Written as DNA, the CDR3 is TGCGCCAGCAGCCCGGGACTAGCTGGGAGGGAGACCCAGTACTTC.

The chain uses TRBV6-1 and TRBJ2-7; TRBD1 matches at 8 bases. V lost 3 bases, J lost 1 base, and 5 bases stayed unmatched. This CDR3 comprises 15 residues. Per germline, CDR1 MNHNS and CDR2 SASEGT. CDR3 DNA sequence: TGTGCCAGCAGTGAGGGACAGGTCCTATCCTACGAGCAGTACTTC. Translated, it gives CASSEGQVLSYEQYF.

This clone was observed a single time. This chain joins TRBV25-1 and TRBJ1-6; a possible D gene is TRBD1 (6 bases). V was shortened by 8 bases and J by 7 bases, with 15 bases between the two germline ends. Per germline, CDR1 MGHDK and CDR2 SYGVNS. The length of the CDR3 is 14 residues. This CDR3 reads CASLQTGRNSPLHF. The DNA for the CDR3 is TGTGCCAGCCTACAGACAGGCAGAAATTCACCCCTCCACTTT.

The V call is TRBV2, the J call TRBJ2-3, with 7 bases that match TRBD2. Per germline, CDR1 SNHLY and CDR2 FYNNEI. The CDR3 runs to 13 residues. Losses at the gene ends were 7 bases for V and 4 bases for J; bases not matched to a gene: 5. In DNA, the CDR3 is TGTGCCAGCATAATCCTAGCGGCAGATACGCAGTATTTT. It specifies CASIILAADTQYF.

V is TRBV7-9 and J is TRBJ1-4; 9 bases map to TRBD1. V shed 5 bases and J 8 bases; nucleotides not matched to a gene: 6. This CDR3 has 14 amino acids. Germline lookup yields CDR1 SEHNR and CDR2 FQNEAQ (reference sequence). CDR3 coding DNA: TGTGCCAGCAGCCCGGGACAGGGTTTGGAAAAACTGTTTTTT. It translates to CASSPGQGLEKLFF.

The rearrangement links TRBV5-8 to TRBJ2-7, with D uncertain. Trimming took 1 base from V and 0 from J, leaving 8 bases between them. The CDR3 contains 14 residues. The germline CDR1 and CDR2 sequences are SGHTS and YDEGEE. The CDR3, as DNA: TGTGCCAGCAGCTTGTTCGAGTTCTCCTACGAGCAGTACTTC. Translation: CASSLFEFSYEQYF. Together with reference TRBV5-8 and TRBJ2-7, the CDR3 gives the full variable domain: EAGVTQSPTHLIKTRGQQATLRCSPISGHTSVYWYQQALGLGLQFLLWYDEGEERNRGNFPPRFSGRQFPNYSSELNVNALELEDSALYLCASSLFEFSYEQYFGPGTRLTVT.

This chain uses TRBV5-6 with TRBJ2-1; D gene uncertain. The CDR3 sequence is 14 residues long. Germline V gene sequence: CDR1 SGHDT, CDR2 YYEEEE. Trimming pared 2 bases from V and 3 bases from J, leaving 9 bases between. As DNA, the CDR3 is TGTGCCAGCAGCTTCGGCCCTGGCTACAATGAGCAGTTCTTC. It is translated as CASSFGPGYNEQFF.

This clone turned up a few times. The J gene is TRBJ2-1, the V gene TRBV5-4, with 7 bases that match TRBD2. The junction had 9 bases not matched to a gene; V was cut back by 6 bases and J by 6 bases. The CDR3 extends over 14 amino acids. Germline V CDR1 and CDR2: SGHNT, YYREEE (reference sequence). CDR3 sequence reads: CASTSVASGNEQFF. In DNA, the CDR3 is TGTGCCAGCACCTCGGTGGCTAGCGGCAATGAGCAGTTCTTC.

This clone was counted ten times or more. The chain employs TRBV29-1 and TRBJ2-7; no clear D gene. The CDR3 contains 11 residues. CDR1 and CDR2 (germline): SQVTM, ANQGSEA. The V end was cut by 6 bases, the J end by 5 bases, with 11 bases between. CDR3 loop: CSVSSGDEQYF. For the CDR3, the DNA is TGCAGCGTCTCGAGTGGGGACGAGCAGTACTTC.

This clone occurred a few times. The rearrangement links TRBV10-2 to TRBJ1-2; D not certain. CDR1 and CDR2 from the germline V gene are WSHSY and SAAADI. V dropped 3 bases and J dropped 1 base, with 9 bases sitting between them. The CDR3 covers 14 residues. CDR3 nucleotides: TGCGCCAGCAGTGAAATTGGGGATAACTATGGCTACACCTTC. Its translation: CASSEIGDNYGYTF.

The J gene is TRBJ2-7, the V gene TRBV7-7, with a weak D call TRBD2 (5 bases). V lost 1 base to trimming and J lost 5 bases, with 9 bases between them. The CDR3 has 13 residues. The germline CDR1 and CDR2 sequences are SSHAT and FNYEAQ (reference sequence). The CDR3 spells CASSLVRADEQYF. CDR3 nucleotide sequence: TGTGCCAGCAGCTTAGTTCGAGCGGACGAGCAGTACTTC.

The CDR3 DNA is TGTGCCAGTAGTATTGAGGTTGGGCTGCCGATCGCGTACTTC. Its translation: CASSIEVGLPIAYF. The chain recombines TRBV19 with TRBJ2-7; D is undetermined. The V end was cut by 3 bases, the J end by 12 bases, with 21 bases between. CDR3 length: 14 amino acids. CDR1 LNHDA and CDR2 SQIVND come from the germline V gene (reference sequence).

This clone showed up many times. The V call is TRBV30, the J call TRBJ2-2; D might be TRBD2 (5 bases). Trimming removed 3 bases from V and 4 bases from J, with 18 bases in between. Germline V gene data show CDR1 as GTSNPN and CDR2 as SVGIG (reference sequence). The CDR3 is made up of 16 amino acids. CDR3 bases: TGTGCCTGGAGACGGGGTCGGGGTCTGGGCACCGGGGAGCTGTTTTTT. It encodes CAWRRGRGLGTGELFF.

J is TRBJ2-2 and V is TRBV7-3; 10 positions match TRBD2. There are 16 residues in the CDR3. Trimming took 4 bases from V and 1 from J; bases not matched to a gene: 3. Germline V CDR1 and CDR2: SGHTA, FQGTGA. CDR3 coding DNA: TGTGCCAGCAGCTCGGGACTAGCGCGGAACACCGGGGAGCTGTTTTTT. Translated, it gives CASSSGLARNTGELFF.

This clone was detected ten times or more. This rearrangement joins TRBV7-8 to TRBJ1-1; D may be TRBD1 (6 bases). The CDR3 is 15 amino acids. Germline V gives CDR1 SGHVS, CDR2 FQNEAQ. Trimming shortened V by 3 bases and J by 4 bases, and 15 bases separated the two germline ends. This CDR3 is CASSLRGGVGTEAFF. The DNA for the CDR3 is TGTGCCAGCAGCTTGAGAGGGGGGGTGGGCACTGAAGCTTTCTTT. Combining the CDR3 with reference TRBV7-8 and TRBJ1-1 gives the whole variable domain GAGVSQSPRYKVAKRGQDVALRCDPISGHVSLFWYQQALGQGPEFLTYFQNEAQLDKSGLPSDRFFAERPEGSVSTLKIQRTQQEDSAVYLCASSLRGGVGTEAFFGQGTRLTVV.

This clone has more than one count but fewer than ten. The chain joins TRBV7-6 to TRBJ2-5; TRBD1 is a possible D gene (6 bases). The CDR3 is 13 amino acids. The V end was cut by 5 bases, the J end by 2 bases, with 9 bases between. Per the germline V gene, CDR1 is SGHVS and CDR2 is FNYEAQ. This CDR3 is CASSPDSQETQYF. The CDR3 DNA sequence: TGTGCCAGCAGCCCGGACAGTCAAGAGACCCAGTACTTC. Variable domain in full (rest from reference TRBV7-6 and TRBJ2-5): GAGVSQSPRYKVTKRGQDVALRCDPISGHVSLYWYRQALGQGPEFLTYFNYEAQQDKSGLPNDRFSAERPEGSISTLTIQRTEQRDSAMYRCASSPDSQETQYFGPGTRLLVL.

This clone came up a few times. This chain links TRBV5-8 with TRBJ2-7; 7 positions match TRBD1. V trimming: 0 bases; J trimming: 3 bases; junction bases outside the gene matches: 3. This CDR3 spans 14 amino acids. Germline values: CDR1 SGHTS, CDR2 YDEGEE. The CDR3 DNA is TGTGCCAGCAGCTTGGGACAGGGCCTCTACGAGCAGTACTTC. It yields the protein CASSLGQGLYEQYF.

This clone was picked up many times. The V call is TRBV9, the J call TRBJ1-1; D is unresolved. V dropped 0 bases and J dropped 0 bases, with 6 bases sitting between them. The V gene's germline CDR1 is SGDLS and CDR2 YYNGEE. CDR3 length equals 14 residues. The CDR3 nucleotides are TGTGCCAGCAGCGTAGGCGGGGTGAACACTGAAGCTTTCTTT. Its translation: CASSVGGVNTEAFF.